A selection of T cell receptor beta chains follows, all from one sample in a study of blood T cell repertoires in COVID-19. Generated by immunoSEQ multiplex PCR, the TCRdb table keeps only in-frame clones and is missing some. The sample holds about 180,000 clones, 80% to 90% seen once. The source material was peripheral blood. These TCRs come from a woman aged 80 or over with COVID-19, enrolled during active disease. The CDR3 runs from the conserved cysteine through the conserved F or W. The D gene is left open where the match is weak. Some rows have no size entry. The others give once, few or many, or a class for an expanded clone.

j_call	clone_size	v_call	d_call	cdr3_aa	cdr3_nt
TRBJ2-4	-	TRBV2	TRBD2	CASRPGLAGNIQYF	TGTGCCAGCAGGCCGGGACTAGCGGGGAACATTCAGTACTTC
TRBJ2-6	-	TRBV27	-	CASSLIYRAGANVLTF	TGTGCCAGCAGTTTAATCTATCGGGCTGGGGCCAACGTCCTGACTTTC
TRBJ2-1	once	TRBV3-1/TRBV3-2	TRBD1	CASSTQTGGEVDEQFF	TGTGCCAGCAGCACCCAAACAGGGGGCGAAGTTGATGAGCAGTTCTTC
TRBJ1-1	-	TRBV6-5	-	CATQPTPGVGTEAFF	TGTGCCACCCAACCCACTCCCGGGGTTGGCACTGAAGCTTTCTTT
TRBJ2-3	-	TRBV4-1	TRBD2	CASGGASGDFSTDTQYF	TGCGCCAGCGGGGGGGCTAGCGGGGACTTTAGCACAGATACGCAGTATTTT
TRBJ2-1	-	TRBV9	-	CASLSPSSDEQFF	TGTGCCAGCCTTTCCCCTTCCAGCGATGAGCAGTTCTTC
TRBJ2-1	-	TRBV6-6	TRBD2	CASSPPRLAGAFGDNEQFF	TGTGCCAGCAGTCCACCCCGACTAGCGGGTGCTTTTGGGGACAATGAGCAGTTCTTC
TRBJ2-2	-	TRBV5-6	-	CASSFELRAGELFF	TGTGCCAGCAGCTTCGAACTCAGGGCCGGGGAGCTGTTTTTT
TRBJ1-2	-	TRBV18	TRBD1	CASSDRDRVNYGYTF	TGTGCCAGCTCAGACAGGGACAGGGTAAACTATGGCTACACCTTC
TRBJ2-5	few	TRBV18	TRBD1	CASSPGQVQGTQYF	TGTGCCAGCTCACCCGGACAGGTTCAAGGGACCCAGTACTTC
TRBJ1-5	once	TRBV19	-	CASSGSNQPQHF	TGTGCCAGTAGTGGCAGTAATCAGCCCCAGCATTTT
TRBJ1-2	-	TRBV20-1	-	CSASSSSYGYTF	TGCAGTGCTAGTTCATCCAGCTATGGCTACACCTTC
TRBJ2-2	-	TRBV5-1	-	CASSLDSRTGELFF	TGCGCCAGCAGCTTGGACTCTCGCACCGGGGAGCTGTTTTTT
TRBJ2-1	-	TRBV28	-	CASSPNSAGEQFF	TGTGCCAGCAGCCCCAATAGCGCGGGGGAGCAGTTCTTC
TRBJ2-7	once	TRBV6-5	TRBD2	CASSYSIAGDNYEQYF	TGTGCCAGCAGTTACTCGATAGCGGGGGACAACTACGAGCAGTACTTC
TRBJ2-7	-	TRBV6-5	TRBD2	CASSPGEGGYEQYF	TGTGCCAGCAGCCCCGGGGAGGGAGGTTACGAGCAGTACTTC
TRBJ2-7	few	TRBV29-1	TRBD1	CSAGTGAYEQYF	TGCAGCGCCGGGACAGGGGCCTACGAGCAGTACTTC
TRBJ2-7	-	TRBV5-1	-	CASSYGVEQYF	TGCGCCAGCAGCTACGGGGTCGAGCAGTACTTC